The present T cell receptor (beta chain) was sequenced within a study of cytomegalovirus exposure and HLA in healthy donors. The method was immunoSEQ multiplex PCR; TCRdb's version includes in-frame clones alone and lacks a portion of them. This table has tens of thousands of clones, approximately 90% appearing once. Germline assignment: CDR1 MNHEY and CDR2 SVGAGI. The CDR3 has 14 residues. Trimming cost V 3 bases and J 8 bases; bases outside gene matches: 9. Turning to this clone: The antigen is unknown.

Whole-study results and caveats: Among TCR sequences, most were rare, though some public TCRs appeared in many donors. It was reported that the classifier diagnosed cytomegalovirus status with high specificity and sensitivity in both the original and validation cohorts.

The source is a young woman in good health and CMV-seropositive. Sequencing was performed on PBMCs. This chain joins TRBV6-5 and TRBJ1-2; TRBD1 aligns across 7 bases. Written as DNA, the CDR3 is TGTGCCAGCAGTTATACAGGGGAAATTGACGGCTACACCTTC. Amino acids: CASSYTGEIDGYTF.